Shown below are 15 T cell receptor beta chains from a single sample sequenced in a study of blood T cell repertoires in COVID-19. Libraries were prepared by immunoSEQ multiplex PCR; TCRdb keeps only in-frame clonotypes and omits some of them. The data contain approximately 390,000 clones, more than 75% of them seen just once; the ten biggest clones take up approximately 2.4%. Sequenced material: peripheral blood. These receptors were obtained from an older woman with COVID-19, enrolled during active disease.

V is TRBV9 and J is TRBJ2-3, with D perhaps matching TRBD1 (6 bases). The CDR3 spans 15 residues. Germline V gene sequence: CDR1 SGDLS, CDR2 YYNGEE. Trimming took off 1 base at V and 4 bases at J, with 13 bases between the two ends. Here the CDR3 reads CASSVTDRTPDTQYF. The CDR3 nucleotides are TGTGCCAGCAGCGTAACAGACAGGACCCCAGATACGCAGTATTTT.

The V and J genes are TRBV5-1 and TRBJ1-1; weak D call: TRBD1 (6 bases). The V and J ends lost 0 bases and 5 bases respectively, with 17 bases between them. Germline assignment: CDR1 SGHRS and CDR2 YFSETQ. CDR3 size: 16 residues. This CDR3 is CASSLVRAGDLTEAFF. The CDR3 nucleotides are TGCGCCAGCAGCTTGGTTCGGGCAGGGGATCTGACTGAAGCTTTCTTT. The whole variable domain, remainder taken from reference TRBV5-1 and TRBJ1-1, is KAGVTQTPRYLIKTRGQQVTLSCSPISGHRSVSWYQQTPGQGLQFLFEYFSETQRNKGNFPGRFSGRQFSNSRSEMNVSTLELGDSALYLCASSLVRAGDLTEAFFGQGTRLTVV.

This clone was observed a single time. The chain joins TRBV3-1 (or the pseudogene TRBV3-2) to TRBJ2-1; 11 bases fit TRBD2. Germline trimming cut 4 bases from V and 4 bases from J; bases unmatched to any gene: 3. Germline V gene lookup returns CDR1 LGHDT and CDR2 YNNKEL (reference sequence). CDR3 length: 15 amino acids. The CDR3 reads CASSPTSGEYNEQFF. CDR3 coding DNA: TGTGCCAGCAGCCCGACTAGCGGGGAGTACAATGAGCAGTTCTTC.

The chain has TRBV2 and TRBJ2-1, with TRBD1 as a possible D gene (6 bases). Germline lookup yields CDR1 SNHLY and CDR2 FYNNEI. This CDR3 comprises 12 residues. Trimming took 6 bases from V and 5 from J, leaving 8 bases between them. The CDR3 bases are TGTGCCAGCAGGGACAGCAACAATGAGCAGTTCTTC. This translates into CASRDSNNEQFF.

The chain employs TRBV18 and TRBJ1-1; 11 nucleotides match TRBD1. This CDR3 is 15 amino acids long. Germline CDR1 KGHSH, CDR2 LQKENI. V lost 6 bases to trimming and J lost 5 bases; unmatched junction nucleotides: 8. CDR3 amino acids: CASSQGQGVLTEAFF. CDR3 sequence (DNA): TGTGCCAGCTCCCAGGGACAGGGGGTCTTGACTGAAGCTTTCTTT.

The genes are TRBV19 and TRBJ2-6; D ambiguous. CDR1 LNHDA and CDR2 SQIVND come from the germline V gene (reference sequence). Trimming pared 3 bases from V and 0 bases from J, leaving 18 bases between. The CDR3 sequence is 19 residues long. The CDR3 loop reads CASSIMQNQFYSGANVLTF. Written as DNA, the CDR3 is TGTGCCAGTAGTATTATGCAGAATCAGTTTTACTCTGGGGCCAACGTCCTGACTTTC. The full variable domain, in which reference TRBV19 and TRBJ2-6 provide the parts outside the CDR3, is DGGITQSPKYLFRKEGQNVTLSCEQNLNHDAMYWYRQDPGQGLRLIYYSQIVNDFQKGDIAEGYSVSREKKESFPLTVTSAQKNPTAFYLCASSIMQNQFYSGANVLTFGAGSRLTVL.

The V call is TRBV5-4, the J call TRBJ2-7; D perhaps matches TRBD1 (6 bases). Germline V lookup: CDR1 SGHNT, CDR2 YYREEE (reference sequence). V lost 0 bases to trimming and J lost 9 bases, with 13 bases between them. The CDR3 is 13 amino acids. The CDR3 DNA reads TGTGCCAGCAGCTTGGAGACAGGCTATGCGCAGTACTTC. The encoded protein is CASSLETGYAQYF.

The chain is built from TRBV5-1 and TRBJ1-1; TRBD1 agrees at 7 bases. Per germline, CDR1 SGHRS and CDR2 YFSETQ. V trimming: 4 bases; J trimming: 5 bases; junction bases outside the gene matches: 8. CDR3 length: 14 residues. In nucleotides, the CDR3 is TGCGCCAGCAGCCGTCAGGGGGTTGGTACTGAAGCTTTCTTT. Its translation: CASSRQGVGTEAFF. The full variable domain, with the rest looked up from reference TRBV5-1 and TRBJ1-1, is KAGVTQTPRYLIKTRGQQVTLSCSPISGHRSVSWYQQTPGQGLQFLFEYFSETQRNKGNFPGRFSGRQFSNSRSEMNVSTLELGDSALYLCASSRQGVGTEAFFGQGTRLTVV.

The count of this clone is one. The V gene is TRBV5-1, the J gene TRBJ2-1, with 7 bases fitting TRBD2. Germline CDR1 and CDR2: SGHRS and YFSETQ. The CDR3 totals 14 residues. V lost 6 bases, J lost 9 bases, and 12 bases stayed unmatched. The CDR3 spells CASKRIGGEGEQFF. CDR3 nucleotide sequence: TGCGCCAGCAAACGGATCGGCGGGGAGGGTGAGCAGTTCTTC.

The chain couples TRBV7-9 to TRBJ2-7; 8 bases match TRBD1. The CDR3 spans 12 residues. The ends lost 5 bases at V and 12 bases at J; junction bases unmatched: 9. Germline CDR1 reads SEHNR; CDR2 reads FQNEAQ (reference sequence). In nucleotides, the CDR3 is TGTGCCAGCAGCCCAGTGCAGGGGGCAGTGTACTTC. Amino acid sequence: CASSPVQGAVYF.

The table lists this clone with a few counts. The J gene is TRBJ1-4, the V gene TRBV6-1; a possible D gene is TRBD1 (5 bases). The CDR3 totals 16 residues. V gave up 2 bases and J gave up 7 bases, with 17 bases separating them. In germline, CDR1 is MNHNS, CDR2 SASEGT. CDR3 in DNA: TGTGCCAGCAGTGAACGCAGGCCGGGGGACGCTGAAAAACTGTTTTTT. It yields the protein CASSERRPGDAEKLFF.

The V and J genes are TRBV7-9 and TRBJ1-5, with D possibly TRBD1 on 6 matching bases. Germline loops: CDR1 SEHNR, CDR2 FQNEAQ (reference sequence). The CDR3 extends over 16 amino acids. V lost 5 bases and J lost 4, with 18 bases in between. The CDR3 DNA sequence: TGTGCCAGCAGCGCAGAGGGCAGGGGCCGAAATCAGCCCCAGCATTTT. It yields the protein CASSAEGRGRNQPQHF.

CDR3 sequence: CASSLTYGAGKETQYF. In nucleotides, the CDR3 is TGCGCCAGCAGCTTGACTTATGGGGCAGGCAAAGAGACCCAGTACTTC. V is TRBV5-1 and J is TRBJ2-5; possibly TRBD1 for D (5 bases). The CDR3 sequence is 16 residues long. With 1 base removed from V and 3 bases from J, the gap between germline ends came to 16 bases. CDR1 and CDR2 from the germline V gene are SGHRS and YFSETQ. Full variable domain (rest looked up from reference TRBV5-1 and TRBJ2-5): KAGVTQTPRYLIKTRGQQVTLSCSPISGHRSVSWYQQTPGQGLQFLFEYFSETQRNKGNFPGRFSGRQFSNSRSEMNVSTLELGDSALYLCASSLTYGAGKETQYFGPGTRLLVL.

This clone was recorded once. The chain carries TRBV7-6 and TRBJ2-1; possible D gene TRBD2, 6 bases. Germline CDR1 reads SGHVS; CDR2 reads FNYEAQ. V lost 5 bases, J lost 8 bases, and 19 bases lay in between. The CDR3 covers 15 residues. The CDR3, as DNA: TGTGCCAGCAGCCTTGGGACCGGGGGTGTCGATGAGCAGTTCTTC. Protein: CASSLGTGGVDEQFF.

This chain uses TRBV2 with TRBJ1-4, with 7 bases identical to TRBD1. This CDR3 has 15 amino acids. CDR1 is SNHLY and CDR2 is FYNNEI in the germline V gene. The V segment lost 7 bases and the J segment 7 bases; nucleotides outside the gene matches: 12. The CDR3: CASNGRQGEVEKLFF. In DNA form, the CDR3 reads TGTGCCAGCAATGGGCGGCAGGGGGAGGTTGAAAAACTGTTTTTT.